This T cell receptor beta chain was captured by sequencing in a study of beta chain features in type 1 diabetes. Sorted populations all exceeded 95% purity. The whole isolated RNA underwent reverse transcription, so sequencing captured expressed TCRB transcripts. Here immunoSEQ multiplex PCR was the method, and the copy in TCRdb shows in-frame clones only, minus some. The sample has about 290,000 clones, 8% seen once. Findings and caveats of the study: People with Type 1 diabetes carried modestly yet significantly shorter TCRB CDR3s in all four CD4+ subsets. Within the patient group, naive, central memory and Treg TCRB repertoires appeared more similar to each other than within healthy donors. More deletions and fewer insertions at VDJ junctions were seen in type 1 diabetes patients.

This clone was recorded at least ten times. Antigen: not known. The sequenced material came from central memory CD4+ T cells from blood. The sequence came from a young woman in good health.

In DNA form, the CDR3 reads TGTGCCAGCTCACGAGAGAGGGTATTAACCTACGAGCAGTACTTC. Amino acids: CASSRERVLTYEQYF. The V and J genes are TRBV18 and TRBJ2-7; tentatively, D is TRBD2 (5 bases). Germline values: CDR1 KGHSH, CDR2 LQKENI. This CDR3 is 15 amino acids long. V shed 4 bases and J shed 2 bases, with 15 bases lying between them.